What follows are 18 T cell receptor beta chains derived from one specimen sequenced in a study of OX40 agonist ivuxolimab in advanced cancers. The protocol was immunoSEQ multiplex PCR, while the TCRdb copy is restricted to in-frame clones and leaves out a portion. In the table there are 60,000 to 75,000 clones, approximately 90% of which are singletons. The sequences come from CD4+ or CD8+ T cells sorted from blood, collected in a trial of the OX40 agonist ivuxolimab. These receptors were taken from an adult with an advanced solid tumor such as melanoma, head and neck, liver or kidney cancer.

This clone was observed once. The J gene is TRBJ1-5, the V gene TRBV7-8; 9 positions agree with TRBD1. This CDR3 contains 14 residues. CDR1 SGHVS and CDR2 FQNEAQ come from the germline V gene. Unmatched junction bases numbered 4, after V lost 5 bases and J lost 5 bases. The CDR3 DNA follows: TGTGCCAGCAGCGAAAGGACAGGGGATCAGCCCCAGCATTTT. It is translated as CASSERTGDQPQHF.

The chain carries TRBV6-5 and TRBJ1-5; D gene unclear. The CDR3 has 15 residues. Germline V lookup: CDR1 MNHEY, CDR2 SVGAGI. Trimming stripped 6 bases from V and 11 bases from J, with 23 bases between. The CDR3 coding sequence is TGTGCCAGCAGCCAAGGATCGGGAGGTGAGGTGGCCCAGCATTTT. This translates into CASSQGSGGEVAQHF.

This sequence joins TRBV18 and TRBJ1-2; D unresolved. V was cut by 4 bases and J by 5 bases, with 8 bases left in between. The CDR3 totals 12 residues. CDR1 KGHSH and CDR2 LQKENI come from the germline V gene. CDR3 sequence: CASSQGRYGYTF. CDR3 DNA: TGTGCCAGCTCACAGGGAAGGTATGGCTACACCTTC.

The chain is built from TRBV10-1 and TRBJ1-1; no firm D call. There are 16 residues in the CDR3. V lost 5 bases and J 0 bases, leaving 16 bases between the germline ends. Per germline, CDR1 WNHNN and CDR2 SYGVQD (reference sequence). DNA for the CDR3: TGCGCCAGCAGTAGGACGGCCCGAGCCATGAACACTGAAGCTTTCTTT. Encoded protein: CASSRTARAMNTEAFF.

This sequence joins TRBV5-1 and TRBJ2-7; weak D call: TRBD2 (6 bases). This CDR3 is built from 13 residues. Between the trimmed V and J ends, which lost 4 bases and 6 bases, there was a span of 14 bases. The germline gives CDR1 SGHRS, CDR2 YFSETQ. Written as DNA, the CDR3 is TGCGCCAGCAGCGGAGGGGTCAGTACCGAGCAGTACTTC. The encoded protein is CASSGGVSTEQYF. The full variable domain, in which reference TRBV5-1 and TRBJ2-7 provide the parts outside the CDR3, is KAGVTQTPRYLIKTRGQQVTLSCSPISGHRSVSWYQQTPGQGLQFLFEYFSETQRNKGNFPGRFSGRQFSNSRSEMNVSTLELGDSALYLCASSGGVSTEQYFGPGTRLTVT.

This clone has only one observation. The chain carries TRBV6-5 and TRBJ2-2; TRBD1 is a possible D gene (5 bases). The V gene lost 2 bases and the J gene lost 13 bases, with 17 bases spanning the gap. This CDR3 region has 14 residues. Germline CDR1 is MNHEY and CDR2 is SVGAGI. DNA for the CDR3: TGTGCCAGCAGTTACGGGGATCAGGGTCCGGGGCTGTTTTTT. It specifies CASSYGDQGPGLFF.

The J gene is TRBJ2-5, the V gene TRBV5-1; 8 bases map to TRBD1. Germline CDR1 reads SGHRS; CDR2 reads YFSETQ. The CDR3 covers 15 residues. The trim removed 4 bases at V and 4 bases at J, leaving 9 bases unmatched. The CDR3 region is CASSRTDRGGETQYF. CDR3 sequence (DNA): TGCGCCAGCAGCCGCACAGACAGGGGAGGAGAGACCCAGTACTTC.

A single count supports this clone. The chain combines TRBV6-5 with TRBJ1-3, with D possibly TRBD1 on 6 matching bases. CDR3 size: 15 residues. Germline CDR1 MNHEY, CDR2 SVGAGI. The V end was cut by 8 bases, the J end by 7 bases, with 21 bases between. DNA of the CDR3: TGTGCCAGCGTTTGGGGCAGGGGAAGAGGGAACACCATATATTTT. It specifies CASVWGRGRGNTIYF.

The CDR3 here is CASRPGLAGVTGELFF. The DNA of the CDR3 is TGTGCCAGCAGACCCGGACTAGCGGGAGTTACCGGGGAGCTGTTTTTT. V usage is TRBV6-7 and J usage is TRBJ2-2; 13 bases line up with TRBD2. TRBV6-7 is sorted into the ORF group, with uncertain function. V shed 6 bases and J 5 bases; nucleotides not matched to a gene: 6. The CDR3 consists of 16 residues.

The chain couples TRBV6-1 to TRBJ1-2, with 7 bases fitting TRBD1. Germline V gene data show CDR1 as MNHNS and CDR2 as SASEGT. The CDR3 has 14 residues. V lost 5 bases and J lost 8; bases outside the gene matches: 11. CDR3 in DNA: TGTGCCAGCAGTAAGGGGGCATCCGGAAGCGGCTACACCTTC. It codes for CASSKGASGSGYTF.

The chain couples TRBV27 to TRBJ2-1; D is unresolved. CDR3 size: 15 residues. Germline CDR1 MNHEY, CDR2 SMNVEV (reference sequence). V lost 4 bases and J lost 11, with 21 bases in between. CDR3 amino acids: CASSSEPPTKPQQFF. In DNA form, the CDR3 reads TGTGCCAGCAGTTCCGAGCCTCCGACGAAACCCCAGCAGTTCTTC.

This clone occurred once. This chain connects TRBV5-1 to TRBJ1-4; the D is unclear. CDR1 and CDR2 (germline): SGHRS, YFSETQ. Trimming removed 1 base from V and 5 bases from J, with 9 bases in between. CDR3 length: 14 amino acids. The CDR3 spells CASSLLGDNEKLFF. As DNA, the CDR3 is TGCGCCAGCAGCTTGTTGGGTGACAATGAAAAACTGTTTTTT.

This sequence joins TRBV7-9 and TRBJ2-7; D is unresolved. This CDR3 region has 12 residues. The V gene's germline CDR1 is SEHNR and CDR2 FQNEAQ (reference sequence). Trimming stripped 6 bases from V and 3 bases from J, with 9 bases between. The chain's CDR3 is CASSRPGYEQYF. The CDR3, as DNA: TGTGCCAGCAGTCGACCAGGCTACGAGCAGTACTTC.

The sample holds one count of this clone. This rearrangement joins TRBV6-5 to TRBJ2-7; 12 bases align to TRBD2. J gave up 6 bases and V 5 bases, and 5 bases lay outside the gene matches. The CDR3 is made up of 14 amino acids. Germline V CDR1 and CDR2: MNHEY, SVGAGI. The CDR3 protein is CASSDGLAGSEQYF. In DNA, the CDR3 is TGTGCCAGCAGTGACGGACTAGCGGGAAGCGAGCAGTACTTC.

The chain is built from TRBV9 and TRBJ2-1; possible D gene TRBD1, 7 bases. This CDR3 is 16 amino acids long. V gave up 4 bases and J gave up 5 bases, with 19 bases separating them. The germline V gene has CDR1 SGDLS and CDR2 YYNGEE. CDR3: CASSQGGNLLNNEQFF. CDR3 coding DNA: TGTGCCAGCAGCCAGGGGGGAAACCTTTTAAACAATGAGCAGTTCTTC.

The chain links TRBV7-2 to TRBJ1-5; 7 bases align to TRBD1. The CDR3 is 16 residues long. The V segment lost 2 bases and the J segment 0 bases; nucleotides outside the gene matches: 4. The germline V gene encodes CDR1 SGHTA and CDR2 FQGNSA. CDR3 region: CASSLQGGDSNQPQHF. In DNA form, the CDR3 reads TGTGCCAGCAGCTTACAAGGGGGCGATAGCAATCAGCCCCAGCATTTT.

This chain uses TRBV2 with TRBJ2-7, with 8 bases that match TRBD1. The CDR3 runs to 14 residues. Per the germline V gene, CDR1 is SNHLY and CDR2 is FYNNEI. J was trimmed by 2 bases and V by 5 bases; bases with no gene match: 5. CDR3 region: CASSPRTGTYEQYF. The CDR3 coding sequence is TGTGCCAGCAGTCCCCGGACAGGGACCTACGAGCAGTACTTC.

Only a few counts were recorded for this clone. This chain links TRBV4-1 with TRBJ1-3, with a possible D match to TRBD1 (6 bases). The CDR3 is 17 amino acids. Germline CDR1 and CDR2: MGHRA and YSYEKL. The ends were cut back, 3 bases at V and 7 bases at J, with 22 bases in the middle. CDR3 DNA: TGCGCCAGCAGCCACGGTACAGGGAGCGGATTAGGGAACACCATATATTTT. This codes for CASSHGTGSGLGNTIYF.